This entry is about one TCR beta chain. The antigen it recognizes is unknown. The input lacks base qualities; no much larger clone sits a single base away. One collaborating source in Seattle enrolled patients while the patients were actively infected and followed the patients over time throughout the course of disease. Collaborating institutions collected whole blood in K2EDTA tubes following their own protocols. Collaborator samples were shipped for TCRbeta analysis as frozen whole blood, isolated PBMCs, or DNA extracted from either sample type. The data stem from a study of blood T cell repertoires in COVID-19 (dated by TCRdb to about 2020). Regarding the study in general: The collaborator samples originated in the United States, Italy and Spain and spanned the acute and convalescent phases of COVID-19. The prospective study material was composed of cDNA or gDNA derived from T cells, B-cell-depleted T cells, or PBMCs. Subjects who had been exposed to COVID-19, were actively infected with it, or had recovered from it provided the deeply sampled blood TCRbeta repertoires that made up the dataset. A freely available public database, intended as a resource for researchers studying the immune response to SARS-CoV-2, is where the repertoires were released. The samples were drawn from the first 160 participants of the ongoing ImmuneRACE study and from 1,254 subjects provided by 6 global collaborators. Nearly every sample came with metadata listing a de-identified subject ID, COVID-19 status, age in years and sex. HLA class I and class II types, where available, came from metadata supplied by the sample provider rather than from assay-based typing.

TCRbeta CDR3 regions were amplified from genomic DNA by means of the immunoSEQ Assay, a bias-controlled multiplex PCR. The study's processing was this. The number of nucleated cells in each sample was estimated by amplification of reference gene primers within the assay. Sequence reads were collapsed and filtered to measure the absolute abundance of every unique TCRbeta CDR3 rearrangement. For each sample, productive Simpson clonality was calculated as the square root of Simpson's diversity index across productive rearrangements. TCRdb provides this immuneACCESS table in a form limited to in-frame rearrangements. Some clones are lacking; in checked studies, under half of them reflect an unresolved V gene, and why the rest are absent is not known. V and J calls and clone size are those listed in that table; D and trimming were worked out from the DNA. For this sample the table gives approximately 350,000 clones, of which approximately 91% were detected only once. The ten biggest clones cover 6% to 8% of the sample.

V is pared back by 6 bases and J by 1 base, with 11 bases lying between the germline termini. The germline V gene yields KGHSH for CDR1 and LQKENI for CDR2. From its cysteine to its phenylalanine, the CDR3 spans 14 amino acids. Only CDR3 DNA is held: 42 bases, read in frame from base 1. The investigation overall reported the following: The amount of clinical and demographic metadata varied by source and participant and was provided uncurated.

The TCR originated in a woman aged 70-85 years with COVID-19, enrolled during active disease. The sample taken for sequencing was peripheral blood. This receptor chain uses TRBV18 and TRBJ2-3; no D gene call is confident. The CDR3 is CASSPIRGTDTQYF. The DNA reads TGTGCCAGCTCCCCAATTCGGGGCACAGATACGCAGTATTTT.